These 3 T cell receptor beta chains share one sample of origin, sequenced in a study of breast tumors, draining lymph nodes, adjacent tissues. Via MiXCR, TCRdb re-called the multiplex PCR reads, giving one row per CDR3 protein. The table has fewer than 15,000 distinct CDR3 sequences, around 55% seen once. Input material: tumor-adjacent breast tissue. The receptors stem from a female donor with breast cancer. Some clones in this sample may be carry-over from other donors' samples.

Here the CDR3 reads CASSVRDRVDYGYTF. The CDR3 DNA follows: TGTGCCAGCAGTGTGAGGGACAGGGTGGACTATGGCTACACCTTC. V gene TRBV2 combines with J gene TRBJ1-2, with TRBD1 identical over 9 bases. V shed 4 bases, J shed 3 bases, and the junction held 6 bases outside the gene matches. The V gene's germline CDR1 is SNHLY and CDR2 FYNNEI. The CDR3 has 15 amino acids.

This clonotype is termed medium-sized (0.01 to 0.1%). The rearrangement joins TRBV3-1 to TRBJ2-1; no firm D call. V lost 1 base, J lost 7 bases, and 5 bases lay in between. CDR1 LGHDT and CDR2 YNNKEL come from the germline V gene (reference sequence). This CDR3 is 12 amino acids long. CDR3 sequence reads: CASSQAQNEQFF. As DNA, the CDR3 is TGTGCCAGCAGCCAAGCGCAAAATGAGCAGTTCTTC.

V and J are TRBV29-1 and TRBJ2-5; TRBD2 matches 7 bases. This CDR3 region has 14 residues. Germline V gene data show CDR1 as SQVTM and CDR2 as ANQGSEA. With 5 bases clipped from V and 4 bases from J, the junction kept 10 bases outside the gene matches. CDR3 sequence reads: CSVTPTSGIETQYF. CDR3 in DNA: TGCAGCGTTACCCCCACGAGCGGGATAGAGACCCAGTACTTC.